This paragraph covers one T cell receptor (beta chain) sequence. TCRdb independently ran MiXCR on the RACE reads; one entry per CDR3 protein. The data hold about 70,000 distinct CDR3 sequences, with 8.5% observed a single time. Documented time point: patch test 2, 6 weeks after DPC sensitization. The treatment was: therapeutic diphenylcyclopropenone sensitization with weekly scalp DPC. Blood collection happened ahead of applying each patch test. This entry comes from a study of human T cells and chemical hapten exposure. Across the whole study: Patients having alopecia areata, totalis or universalis were mostly female.

This clonotype originated in a woman aged 50 to 60 with alopecia areata. Some clones in this sample may be carry-over from other donors' samples. Material: whole blood, obtained in connection with sensitization to the hapten diphenylcyclopropenone (DPC).

The CDR3 is CSARLSGQGYTGELFF. The CDR3 DNA reads TGCAGTGCTAGATTGTCCGGACAGGGGTACACCGGGGAGCTGTTTTTT. V gene TRBV20-1 combines with J gene TRBJ2-2, with 9 bases aligning to TRBD1. CDR1 is DFQATT, CDR2 SNEGSKA, per germline (reference sequence). The CDR3 loop spans 16 amino acids. The V and J ends lost 2 bases and 3 bases, in that order; junction bases with no gene match: 7.